The 9 T cell receptor beta chains presented below share a single source sample, sequenced in a study of shared clonotypes between healthy human individuals (TCRdb year 2020). Library generation was performed with the immunoSEQ multiplex PCR assay. TCRdb mirrors the immuneACCESS table, restricted to in-frame sequences. Some clones are absent from its copies; in checked studies, under half trace to an unresolved V gene, and the reason for the others is unknown. For this sample there are 2 million to 2.5 million clones; around 90% appear just once. The ten largest clonotypes hold about 0.41% of the sample. What was sequenced was naive CD4+ T cells from PBMCs. Interpreted using the paper, the cell subset or site label stands for: CD45RA+ positively selected. The source of these receptors is a man between 18 and 35 years old in good health. Some clones in this sample may be carry-over from other donors' samples.

The rearrangement joins TRBV7-2 to TRBJ2-5; TRBD2 matches at 9 bases. CDR1 SGHTA and CDR2 FQGNSA come from the germline V gene. CDR3 length: 17 amino acids. With V trimmed by 2 bases and J by 5 bases, 12 bases remained unmatched. CDR3 nucleotide sequence: TGTGCCAGCAGCTTACAGTCGCGAGCGGGAGGTCACGAGACCCAGTACTTC. Its translation is CASSLQSRAGGHETQYF.

To note about this clone: Other DNA sequences in the sample encode the same CDR3. The chain has TRBV30 and TRBJ2-7; possible D gene TRBD2, 6 bases. Trimming shortened V by 1 base and J by 0 bases, and 10 bases separated the two germline ends. The CDR3 is 14 residues long. Germline values: CDR1 GTSNPN, CDR2 SVGIG (reference sequence). The CDR3 region is CAWSEGGSSYEQYF. The CDR3, as DNA: TGTGCCTGGAGTGAGGGAGGTAGCTCCTACGAGCAGTACTTC.

This chain uses TRBV7-9 with TRBJ2-2; D unclear. Trimming pared 11 bases from V and 0 bases from J, leaving 10 bases between. The CDR3 is 13 residues long. Germline CDR1 SEHNR, CDR2 FQNEAQ (reference sequence). The CDR3 bases are TGTGCCTATCCGAGAACGAACACCGGGGAGCTGTTTTTT. The encoded protein is CAYPRTNTGELFF.

V gene TRBV5-6 combines with J gene TRBJ2-7; D perhaps matches TRBD1 (6 bases). Germline CDR1 is SGHDT and CDR2 is YYEEEE. Trimming pared 4 bases from V and 4 bases from J, leaving 9 bases between. The CDR3 runs to 12 residues. The CDR3 spells CASSRTVYEQYF. In nucleotides, the CDR3 is TGTGCCAGCAGCCGGACAGTTTACGAGCAGTACTTC.

The gene calls are TRBV19 and TRBJ2-3, with D perhaps TRBD2 (5 bases). Germline CDR1 is LNHDA and CDR2 is SQIVND (reference sequence). This CDR3 region has 15 residues. Trimming took 7 bases from V and 0 from J, leaving 14 bases between them. CDR3 region: CASTLSGQSTDTQYF. CDR3 coding DNA: TGTGCCAGTACCTTAAGCGGCCAAAGCACAGATACGCAGTATTTT.

This chain joins TRBV2 and TRBJ1-2; D gene unclear. V lost 3 bases and J 7 bases, leaving 18 bases between the germline ends. The CDR3 extends over 15 amino acids. Germline CDR1 reads SNHLY; CDR2 reads FYNNEI. Here the CDR3 reads CASSEVGGGLSGYTF. The CDR3 DNA is TGTGCCAGCAGTGAGGTCGGAGGTGGGTTGAGTGGCTACACCTTC.

In its sample, this clone was seen once. The gene calls are TRBV7-3 and TRBJ2-1; the D gene is possibly TRBD2 (6 bases). The V and J ends lost 2 bases and 2 bases respectively, with 10 bases between them. The V gene's germline CDR1 is SGHTA and CDR2 FQGTGA. The CDR3 spans 15 residues. The CDR3 DNA follows: TGTGCCAGCAGCTTATCGGCGGGAACCTACAATGAGCAGTTCTTC. It is translated as CASSLSAGTYNEQFF. Combining the CDR3 with reference TRBV7-3 and TRBJ2-1 gives the whole variable domain GAGVSQTPSNKVTEKGKYVELRCDPISGHTALYWYRQSLGQGPEFLIYFQGTGAADDSGLPNDRFFAVRPEGSVSTLKIQRTERGDSAVYLCASSLSAGTYNEQFFGPGTRLTVL.

CDR3 sequence reads: CASSYGRLATGGYTF. CDR3 in DNA: TGTGCCAGCAGTTACGGTCGGTTGGCGACGGGTGGCTACACCTTC. The chain uses TRBV6-5 and TRBJ1-2; D is unclear. V gave up 2 bases and J gave up 7 bases, with 17 bases separating them. The CDR3 contains 15 residues. CDR1 and CDR2 (germline): MNHEY, SVGAGI.

The CDR3: CASSHTFRLAGQGTGELFF. Written as DNA, the CDR3 is TGCGCCAGCAGCCACACCTTTCGACTAGCGGGACAGGGCACCGGGGAGCTGTTTTTT. The chain links TRBV4-1 to TRBJ2-2, with 11 bases aligning to TRBD2. V lost 3 bases and J lost 4; bases outside the gene matches: 13. The CDR3 consists of 19 residues. Germline loops: CDR1 MGHRA, CDR2 YSYEKL.